The 20 T cell receptor beta chains in this list originate from one sample, sequenced in a study of human T cells and chemical hapten exposure. TCRdb called the RACE reads again in MiXCR, with one record for every CDR3 protein. The sample shows 100,000 to 150,000 distinct CDR3 sequences, about 9.4% of them seen only once. Time point noted: healthy volunteer bleed at 2 weeks. It was from unfractionated whole blood that total RNA was extracted. The source material was whole blood. All receptors derive from a male donor in good health. Some clones in this sample may be carry-over from other donors' samples.

This clonotype showed up just a few times. The gene calls are TRBV25-1 and TRBJ2-7, with D perhaps TRBD2 (5 bases). Germline assignment: CDR1 MGHDK and CDR2 SYGVNS. The CDR3 is 14 residues long. Trimming removed 1 base from V and 7 bases from J, with 14 bases in between. In DNA form, the CDR3 reads TGTGCCAGCAGTGAATCGGGGTCCTCTTGGGAGCAGTACTTC. Protein: CASSESGSSWEQYF.

Of note for this clonotype: A read error may produce the germline difference seen at one junction end. This chain connects TRBV14 to TRBJ1-1; TRBD1 matches 7 bases. The CDR3 consists of 16 residues. The germline CDR1 and CDR2 sequences are SGHDN and FVKESK. CDR3 in amino acids: CASNQESSRGLTEAFF. The DNA of the CDR3 is TGTGCCAGCAACCAAGAGAGTTCCAGGGGGTTGACTGAAGCTTTCTTT.

This clonotype showed up many times. This chain connects TRBV4-1 to TRBJ1-4; D gene unclear. Trimming took off 1 base at V and 5 bases at J, with 14 bases between the two ends. This CDR3 comprises 16 residues. Germline lookup yields CDR1 MGHRA and CDR2 YSYEKL. The CDR3 DNA reads TGCGCCAGCAGCCAAGGGGGTGGGTGGTCCAATGAAAAACTGTTTTTT. Its translation: CASSQGGGWSNEKLFF.

The sample holds a few counts of this clonotype. The rearrangement uses TRBV12-3 or TRBV12-4 and TRBJ2-7, with 12 bases that match TRBD1. The CDR3 length is 15 residues. V gave up 7 bases and J gave up 4 bases; unmatched junction bases: 8. CDR3 in DNA: TGTGCCAGCACCGTTGGGACAGGGGGCGGGTACGAGCAGTACTTC. Its translation: CASTVGTGGGYEQYF.

The chain combines TRBV12-5 with TRBJ2-6; either TRBD1 or TRBD2 may fit D (5 bases each). The V and J ends lost 5 bases and 0 bases respectively, with 8 bases between them. The CDR3 totals 15 residues. Germline values: CDR1 LGHNT, CDR2 FRNRAP. CDR3 sequence (DNA): TGTGCTAGTGGTATCGGGACCTCTGGGGCCAACGTCCTGACTTTC. Residues: CASGIGTSGANVLTF.

This chain uses TRBV25-1 with TRBJ2-1; 7 bases fit TRBD2. V dropped 1 base and J dropped 15; count of bases not matched to a gene: 6. Germline V gene data show CDR1 as MGHDK and CDR2 as SYGVNS. CDR3 size: 12 residues. CDR3 sequence: CASSESGGGLFF. In DNA form, the CDR3 reads TGTGCCAGCAGTGAATCGGGGGGAGGGCTGTTCTTC.

CDR3: CATSDLGKLQDNVTKRTLYEQYF. CDR3 sequence (DNA): TGTGCCACCAGTGATTTGGGGAAATTGCAGGACAATGTTACAAAAAGGACCCTCTACGAGCAGTACTTC. The chain has TRBV24-1 and TRBJ2-7; a weak D match, TRBD1 (5 bases). Germline values: CDR1 KGHDR, CDR2 SFDVKD. The CDR3 is made up of 23 amino acids. Deletions cut 0 bases from V and 3 bases from J, with 35 bases between.

V and J are TRBV7-9 and TRBJ2-1, with 12 bases identical to TRBD2. CDR1 is SEHNR, CDR2 FQNEAQ, per germline (reference sequence). The CDR3 extends over 16 amino acids. With 5 bases clipped from V and 4 bases from J, the junction kept 6 bases outside the gene matches. The CDR3 DNA is TGTGCCAGCAGCGCCACTAGCGGGGGGCCTTACAATGAGCAGTTCTTC. It yields the protein CASSATSGGPYNEQFF.

The J gene is TRBJ2-1, the V gene TRBV11-2, with D hard to call. Germline lookup yields CDR1 SGHAT and CDR2 FQNNGV. Trimming shortened V by 0 bases and J by 12 bases, and 12 bases separated the two germline ends. This CDR3 is 13 amino acids long. The DNA for the CDR3 is TGTGCCAGCAGCTTAGATGACAACTTGGCGCAGTTCTTC. Translating it yields CASSLDDNLAQFF.

This clonotype was observed many times. The rearrangement links TRBV7-2 to TRBJ2-1; D unresolved. This CDR3 is 15 amino acids long. Germline V gene lookup returns CDR1 SGHTA and CDR2 FQGNSA. The V end was cut by 1 base, the J end by 7 bases, with 14 bases between. The CDR3 protein is CASSLDVSWSNEQFF. The CDR3 DNA follows: TGTGCCAGCAGCTTAGACGTTAGCTGGAGTAATGAGCAGTTCTTC.

The V and J genes are TRBV10-3 and TRBJ2-2; D gene ambiguous. The CDR3 has 15 residues. Trimming removed 1 base at V and 0 bases at J, with 6 bases between. Per the germline V gene, CDR1 is ENHRY and CDR2 is SYGVKD. As DNA, the CDR3 is TGTGCCATCAGTGAGTGGCAGCCGAACACCGGGGAGCTGTTTTTT. This translates into CAISEWQPNTGELFF.

There are a few counts of this clonotype. The rearrangement joins TRBV30 to TRBJ2-7; 7 nucleotides align to TRBD2. V trimming: 6 bases; J trimming: 4 bases; junction bases outside the gene matches: 9. This CDR3 has 13 amino acids. Germline lookup yields CDR1 GTSNPN and CDR2 SVGIG (reference sequence). The CDR3: CACYGGSPYEQYF. The CDR3 nucleotides read TGTGCCTGTTACGGGGGGAGCCCTTACGAGCAGTACTTC.

This clonotype was recorded at least ten times. This sequence joins TRBV20-1 and TRBJ2-7; D might be TRBD2 (6 bases). Deletions cut 6 bases from V and 1 base from J, with 16 bases between. Germline assignment: CDR1 DFQATT and CDR2 SNEGSKA (reference sequence). This CDR3 region has 14 residues. CDR3 amino acids: CSALVASESYEQYF. The CDR3 DNA follows: TGCAGTGCACTGGTGGCTAGCGAATCCTACGAGCAGTACTTC.

At least ten counts were recorded for this clonotype. The rearrangement joins TRBV7-2 to TRBJ2-3, with 7 nucleotides matching TRBD1. The germline gives CDR1 SGHTA, CDR2 FQGNSA. With 5 bases clipped from V and 4 bases from J, the junction kept 9 bases outside the gene matches. This CDR3 contains 15 residues. The CDR3 DNA follows: TGTGCCAGCAGCACTTTACAGGGGCGATCAGATACGCAGTATTTT. Translating gives CASSTLQGRSDTQYF.

This clonotype was observed at least ten times. Here the CDR3 reads CASSIPEYRDPLTNTGELFF. The CDR3 DNA is TGTGCCAGTAGTATCCCAGAATACAGGGACCCACTCACGAACACCGGGGAGCTGTTTTTT. V and J are TRBV19 and TRBJ2-2, with D perhaps TRBD1 (6 bases). The CDR3 covers 20 residues. Trimming took 3 bases from V and 0 from J, leaving 23 bases between them. Germline CDR1 and CDR2: LNHDA and SQIVND (reference sequence).

This clonotype has only a few counts. The V and J genes are TRBV20-1 and TRBJ1-1; TRBD1 is a possible D gene (6 bases). The CDR3 runs to 14 residues. Germline-derived CDR1 and CDR2 are DFQATT and SNEGSKA (reference sequence). Trimming pared 5 bases from V and 4 bases from J, leaving 17 bases between. The CDR3: CSALQGRGRTEAFF. CDR3 nucleotide sequence: TGCAGTGCTCTACAGGGAAGGGGTCGCACTGAAGCTTTCTTT.

This clonotype was seen ten or more times. The V and J genes are TRBV6-5 and TRBJ2-3; D may be TRBD1 (5 bases). Deletions cut 5 bases from V and 2 bases from J, with 11 bases between. The CDR3 runs to 14 residues. The germline V gene has CDR1 MNHEY and CDR2 SVGAGI. CDR3 loop: CASSGRGYTDTQYF. As DNA, the CDR3 is TGTGCCAGCAGTGGAAGGGGCTACACAGATACGCAGTATTTT.

The chain has TRBV2 and TRBJ1-3, with 7 bases aligning to TRBD1. The CDR3 loop spans 14 amino acids. Germline trimming cut 4 bases from V and 1 base from J; bases unmatched to any gene: 1. CDR1 is SNHLY and CDR2 is FYNNEI in the germline V gene. The CDR3 protein is CASSVTGSGNTIYF. As DNA, the CDR3 is TGTGCCAGCAGTGTGACAGGGTCTGGAAACACCATATATTTT.

The chain combines TRBV7-9 with TRBJ2-1; D is perhaps TRBD2 (7 bases). Trimming pared 5 bases from V and 0 bases from J, leaving 14 bases between. This CDR3 contains 16 residues. Germline V gene lookup returns CDR1 SEHNR and CDR2 FQNEAQ (reference sequence). The CDR3 bases are TGTGCCAGCAGCCGGGGGGCGGGAATCTCCTACAATGAGCAGTTCTTC. Protein product: CASSRGAGISYNEQFF.

This clonotype was seen at least ten times. The genes are TRBV4-2 and TRBJ1-4, with D maybe TRBD1 (6 bases). Germline CDR1 and CDR2: LGHNA and YNFKEQ. The V gene lost 0 bases and the J gene lost 8 bases, with 16 bases spanning the gap. The CDR3 has 16 residues. CDR3 protein: CASSQDFRGQKEKLFF. CDR3 coding DNA: TGTGCCAGCAGCCAAGATTTCCGGGGGCAGAAGGAAAAACTGTTTTTT.